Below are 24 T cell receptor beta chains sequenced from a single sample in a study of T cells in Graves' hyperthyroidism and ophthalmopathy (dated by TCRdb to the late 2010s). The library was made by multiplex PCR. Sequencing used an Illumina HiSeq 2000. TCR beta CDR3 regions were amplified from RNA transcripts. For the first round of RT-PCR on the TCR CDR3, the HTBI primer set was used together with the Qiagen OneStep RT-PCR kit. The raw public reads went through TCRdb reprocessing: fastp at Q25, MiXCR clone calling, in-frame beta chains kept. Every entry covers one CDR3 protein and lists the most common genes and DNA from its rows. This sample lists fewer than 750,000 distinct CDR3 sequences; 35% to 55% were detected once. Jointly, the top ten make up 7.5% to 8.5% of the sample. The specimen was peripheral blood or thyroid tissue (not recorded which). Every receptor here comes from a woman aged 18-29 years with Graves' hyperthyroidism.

In DNA, the CDR3 is TGCGCCAGCAGCGGAACCTTCAGTCAGGGGCACAATGAAAAACTGTTTTTT. Translated: CASSGTFSQGHNEKLFF. The rearrangement uses TRBV5-1 and TRBJ1-4; D possibly corresponds to TRBD1 (6 bases). Germline V gene lookup returns CDR1 SGHRS and CDR2 YFSETQ. V was trimmed by 4 bases and J by 5 bases, leaving 21 bases between them. This CDR3 is 17 amino acids long.

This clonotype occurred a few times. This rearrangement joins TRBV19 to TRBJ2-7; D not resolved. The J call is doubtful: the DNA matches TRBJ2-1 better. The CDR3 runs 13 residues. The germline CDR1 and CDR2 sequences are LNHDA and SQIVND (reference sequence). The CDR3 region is CASSISIGREQFF. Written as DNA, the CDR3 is TGTGCCAGTAGTATTTCGATCGGAAGGGAGCAGTTCTTC.

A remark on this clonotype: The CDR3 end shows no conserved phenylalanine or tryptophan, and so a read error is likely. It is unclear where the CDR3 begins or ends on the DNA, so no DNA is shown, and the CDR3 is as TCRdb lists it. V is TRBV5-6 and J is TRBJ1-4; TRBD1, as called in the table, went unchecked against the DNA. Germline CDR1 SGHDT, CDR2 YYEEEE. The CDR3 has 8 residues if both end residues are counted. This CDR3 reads CASHEGLD.

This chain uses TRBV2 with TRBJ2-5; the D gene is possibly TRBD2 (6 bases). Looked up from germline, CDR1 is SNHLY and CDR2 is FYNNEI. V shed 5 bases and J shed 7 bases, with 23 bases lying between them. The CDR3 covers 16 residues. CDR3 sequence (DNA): TGTGCCAGCAGTTCACTTCTTGGAGGGAGGCTCGGGACCCAGTACTTC. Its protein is CASSSLLGGRLGTQYF.

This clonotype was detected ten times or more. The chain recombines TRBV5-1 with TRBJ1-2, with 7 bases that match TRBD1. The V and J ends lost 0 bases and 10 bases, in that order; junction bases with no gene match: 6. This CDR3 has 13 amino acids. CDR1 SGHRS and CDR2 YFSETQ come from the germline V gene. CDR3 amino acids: CASSLATGEDYTF. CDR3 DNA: TGCGCCAGCAGCTTGGCCACAGGGGAAGACTACACCTTC.

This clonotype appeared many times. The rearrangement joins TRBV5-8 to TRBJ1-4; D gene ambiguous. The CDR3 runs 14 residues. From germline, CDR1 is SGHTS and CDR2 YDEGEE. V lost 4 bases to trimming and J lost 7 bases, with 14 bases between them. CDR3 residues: CASSADMWGEKLFF. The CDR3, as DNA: TGTGCCAGCAGCGCCGACATGTGGGGTGAAAAACTGTTTTTT.

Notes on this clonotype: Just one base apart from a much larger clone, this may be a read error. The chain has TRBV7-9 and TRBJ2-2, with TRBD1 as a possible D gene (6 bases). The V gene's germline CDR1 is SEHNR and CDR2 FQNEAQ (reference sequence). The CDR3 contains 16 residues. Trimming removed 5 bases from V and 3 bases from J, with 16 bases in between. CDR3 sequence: CASSPLQGLDTGELFF. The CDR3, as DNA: TGTGCCAGCAGCCCCTTGCAGGGGTTAGACACCGGGGAGCTGTTTTTT.

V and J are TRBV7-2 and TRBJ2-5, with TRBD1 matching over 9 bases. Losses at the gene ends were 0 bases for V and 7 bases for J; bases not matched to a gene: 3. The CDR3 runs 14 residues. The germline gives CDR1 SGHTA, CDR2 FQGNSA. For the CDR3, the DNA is TGTGCCAGCAGCTTAGCGGGACAGGGTGTGACCCAGTACTTC. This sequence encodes CASSLAGQGVTQYF.

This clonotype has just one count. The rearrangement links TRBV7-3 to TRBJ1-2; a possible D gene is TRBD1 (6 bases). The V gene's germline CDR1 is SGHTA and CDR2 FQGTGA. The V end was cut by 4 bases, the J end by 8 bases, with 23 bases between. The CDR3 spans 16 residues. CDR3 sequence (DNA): TGTGCCAGCAGCTCACCACTGACCTGGGGCAGGGGAGGCTACACCTTC. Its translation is CASSSPLTWGRGGYTF.

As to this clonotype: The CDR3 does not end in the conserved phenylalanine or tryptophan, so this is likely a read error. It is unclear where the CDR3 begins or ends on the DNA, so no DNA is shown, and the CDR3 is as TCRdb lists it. The CDR3 reads CATSRDPRDRTNY. V gene TRBV15 combines with J gene TRBJ1-1; the D segment call TRBD1 is taken from the table without a DNA check. The CDR3 adds up to 13 amino acids, both ends counted. The germline V gene has CDR1 LNHNV and CDR2 YYDKDF (reference sequence).

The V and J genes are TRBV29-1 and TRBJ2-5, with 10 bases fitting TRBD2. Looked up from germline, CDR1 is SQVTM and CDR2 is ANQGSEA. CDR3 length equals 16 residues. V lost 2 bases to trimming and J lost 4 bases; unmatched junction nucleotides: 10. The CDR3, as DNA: TGCAGCGTTGAAATAGGACTAGCGGTACGGATAGAGACCCAGTACTTC. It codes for CSVEIGLAVRIETQYF.

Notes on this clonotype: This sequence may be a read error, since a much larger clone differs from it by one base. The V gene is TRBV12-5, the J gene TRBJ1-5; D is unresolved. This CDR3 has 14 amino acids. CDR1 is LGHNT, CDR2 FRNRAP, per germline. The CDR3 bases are TGTGCTAGTGCCGGTCGTTCGGGCAATCGGCCCCAGCATTTT. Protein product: CASAGRSGNRPQHF.

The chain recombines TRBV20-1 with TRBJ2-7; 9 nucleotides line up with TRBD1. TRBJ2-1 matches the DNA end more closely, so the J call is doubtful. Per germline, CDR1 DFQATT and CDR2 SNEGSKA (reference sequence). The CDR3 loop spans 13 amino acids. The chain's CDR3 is CSARTGTGSEQFF. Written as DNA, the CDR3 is TGCAGTGCTAGAACCGGGACAGGGAGTGAGCAGTTCTTC.

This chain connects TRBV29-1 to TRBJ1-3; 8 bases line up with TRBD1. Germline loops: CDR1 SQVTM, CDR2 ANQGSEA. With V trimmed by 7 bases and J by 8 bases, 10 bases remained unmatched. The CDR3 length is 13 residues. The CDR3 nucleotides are TGCAGCGCAGGACAGGGACGGGGCTACACCATATATTTT. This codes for CSAGQGRGYTIYF.

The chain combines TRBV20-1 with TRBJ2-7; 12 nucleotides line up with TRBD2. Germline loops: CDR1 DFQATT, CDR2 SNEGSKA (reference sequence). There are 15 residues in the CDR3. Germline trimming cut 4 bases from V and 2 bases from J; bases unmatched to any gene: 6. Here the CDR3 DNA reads TGCAGTGCTAAGATTCGGACTAGCGGGACCTACGAGCAGTACTTC. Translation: CSAKIRTSGTYEQYF.

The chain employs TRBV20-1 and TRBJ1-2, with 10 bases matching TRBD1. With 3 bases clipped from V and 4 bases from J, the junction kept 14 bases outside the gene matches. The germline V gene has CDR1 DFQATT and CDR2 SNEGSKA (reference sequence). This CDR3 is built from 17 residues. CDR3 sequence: CSARRGRDRGGVYGYTF. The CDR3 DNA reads TGCAGTGCTAGGAGGGGTAGGGACAGGGGAGGGGTCTATGGCTACACCTTC.

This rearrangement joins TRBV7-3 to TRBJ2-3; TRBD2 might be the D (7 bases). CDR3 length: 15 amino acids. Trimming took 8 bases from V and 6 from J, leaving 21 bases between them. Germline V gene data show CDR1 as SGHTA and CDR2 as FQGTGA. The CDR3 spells CASSSGAGAGDTQYF. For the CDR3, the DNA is TGTGCCAGCTCCTCGGGGGCGGGAGCAGGGGATACGCAGTATTTT.

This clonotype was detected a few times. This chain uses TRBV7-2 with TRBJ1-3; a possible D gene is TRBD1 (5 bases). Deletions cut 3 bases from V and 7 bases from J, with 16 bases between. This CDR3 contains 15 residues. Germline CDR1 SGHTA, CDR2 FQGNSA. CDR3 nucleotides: TGTGCCAGCAGCTTGGATCAGGCCAGGGTGAACACCATATATTTT. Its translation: CASSLDQARVNTIYF.

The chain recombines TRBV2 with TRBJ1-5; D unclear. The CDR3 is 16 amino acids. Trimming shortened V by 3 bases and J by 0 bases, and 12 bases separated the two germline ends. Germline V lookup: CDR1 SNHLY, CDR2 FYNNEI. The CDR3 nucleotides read TGTGCCAGCAGTGATGGGGTCAGAAGTAGCAATCAGCCCCAGCATTTT. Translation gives CASSDGVRSSNQPQHF.

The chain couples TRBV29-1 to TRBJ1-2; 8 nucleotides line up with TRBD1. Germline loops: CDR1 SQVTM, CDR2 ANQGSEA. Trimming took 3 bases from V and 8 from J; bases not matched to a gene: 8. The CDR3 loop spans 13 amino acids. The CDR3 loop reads CSVDRTGWGGYTF. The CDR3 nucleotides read TGCAGCGTTGATCGGACAGGGTGGGGCGGCTACACCTTC.

The CDR3 is CASRPQVSGNTF. The CDR3 nucleotides read TGTGCCAGCAGGCCACAGGTCTCTGGAAACACCTTC. The chain is built from TRBV2 and TRBJ1-2, with TRBD1 as a possible D gene (5 bases). There are 12 residues in the CDR3. Germline CDR1 is SNHLY and CDR2 is FYNNEI. Deletions cut 6 bases from V and 12 bases from J, with 17 bases between.

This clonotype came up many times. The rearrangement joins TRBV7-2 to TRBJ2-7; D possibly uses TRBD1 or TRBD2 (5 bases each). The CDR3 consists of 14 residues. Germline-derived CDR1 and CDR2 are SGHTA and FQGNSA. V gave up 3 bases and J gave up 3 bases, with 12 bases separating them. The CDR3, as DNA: TGTGCCAGCAGCTTGTTGGGACCCTACTACGAGCAGTACTTC. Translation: CASSLLGPYYEQYF. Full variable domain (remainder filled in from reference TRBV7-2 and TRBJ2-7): GAGVSQSPSNKVTEKGKDVELRCDPISGHTALYWYRQSLGQGLEFLIYFQGNSAPDKSGLPSDRFSAERTGGSVSTLTIQRTQQEDSAVYLCASSLLGPYYEQYFGPGTRLTVT.

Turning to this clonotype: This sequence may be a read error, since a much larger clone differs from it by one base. This CDR3 reads CASHSYSGRAGGLFF. As DNA, the CDR3 is TGTGCCAGCCACTCTTACAGCGGGAGGGCCGGGGGGCTGTTTTTT. The V gene is TRBV7-8, the J gene TRBJ2-2; 10 nucleotides agree with TRBD2. The CDR3 sequence is 15 residues long. Germline V gives CDR1 SGHVS, CDR2 FQNEAQ.

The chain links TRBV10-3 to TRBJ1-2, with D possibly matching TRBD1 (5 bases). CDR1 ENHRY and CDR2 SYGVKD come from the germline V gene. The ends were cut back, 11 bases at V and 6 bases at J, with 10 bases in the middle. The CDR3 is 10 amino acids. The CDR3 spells CAVRGDGYTF. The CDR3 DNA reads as TGTGCCGTTAGGGGCGATGGCTACACCTTC.